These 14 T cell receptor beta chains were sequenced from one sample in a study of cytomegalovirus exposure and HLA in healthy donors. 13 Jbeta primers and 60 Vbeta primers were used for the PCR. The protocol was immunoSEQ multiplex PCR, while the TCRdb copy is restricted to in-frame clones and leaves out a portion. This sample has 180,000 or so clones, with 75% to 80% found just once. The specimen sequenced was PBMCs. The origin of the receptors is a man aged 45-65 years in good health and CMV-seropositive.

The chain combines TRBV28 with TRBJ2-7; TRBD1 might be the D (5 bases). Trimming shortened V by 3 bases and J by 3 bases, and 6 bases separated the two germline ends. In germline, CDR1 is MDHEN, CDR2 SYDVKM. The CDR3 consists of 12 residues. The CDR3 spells CASSFQGYEQYF. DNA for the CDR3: TGTGCCAGCAGTTTCCAGGGCTACGAGCAGTACTTC.

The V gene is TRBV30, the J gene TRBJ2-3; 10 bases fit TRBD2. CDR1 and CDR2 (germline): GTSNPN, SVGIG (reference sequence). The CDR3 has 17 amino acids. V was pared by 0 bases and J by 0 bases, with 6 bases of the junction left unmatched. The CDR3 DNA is TGTGCCTGGAGTGTACTAGCGGGGAAAACTAGCACAGATACGCAGTATTTT. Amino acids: CAWSVLAGKTSTDTQYF. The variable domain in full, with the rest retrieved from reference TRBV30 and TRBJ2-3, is SQTIHQWPATLVQPVGSPLSLECTVEGTSNPNLYWYRQAAGRGLQLLFYSVGIGQISSEVPQNLSASRPQDRQFILSSKKLLLSDSGFYLCAWSVLAGKTSTDTQYFGPGTRLTVL.

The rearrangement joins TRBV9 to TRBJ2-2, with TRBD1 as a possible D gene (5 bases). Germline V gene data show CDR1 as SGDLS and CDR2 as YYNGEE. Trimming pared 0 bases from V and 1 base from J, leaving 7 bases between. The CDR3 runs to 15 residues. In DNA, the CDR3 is TGTGCCAGCAGCGTAGCCGGACAGAACACCGGGGAGCTGTTTTTT. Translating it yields CASSVAGQNTGELFF.

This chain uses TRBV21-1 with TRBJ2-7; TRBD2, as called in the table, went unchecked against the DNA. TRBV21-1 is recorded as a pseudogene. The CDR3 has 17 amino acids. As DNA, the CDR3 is TGTGCCAGCAGCCTGGGGGGGAGGCCTCAAAGGGCCTACGAGCAGTACTTC. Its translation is CASSLGGRPQRAYEQYF.

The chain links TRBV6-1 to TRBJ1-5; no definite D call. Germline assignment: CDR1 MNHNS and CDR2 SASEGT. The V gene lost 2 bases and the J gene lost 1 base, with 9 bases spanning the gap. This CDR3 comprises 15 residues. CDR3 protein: CASSESGQSNQPQHF. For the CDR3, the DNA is TGTGCCAGCAGTGAATCAGGCCAGAGCAATCAGCCCCAGCATTTT.

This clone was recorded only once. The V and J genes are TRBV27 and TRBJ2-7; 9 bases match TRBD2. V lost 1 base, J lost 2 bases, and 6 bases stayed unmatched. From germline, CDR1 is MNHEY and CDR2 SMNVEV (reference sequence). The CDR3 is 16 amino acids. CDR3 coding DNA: TGTGCCAGCAGTTTATTCACGCGGGGGGGCACCTACGAGCAGTACTTC. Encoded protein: CASSLFTRGGTYEQYF.

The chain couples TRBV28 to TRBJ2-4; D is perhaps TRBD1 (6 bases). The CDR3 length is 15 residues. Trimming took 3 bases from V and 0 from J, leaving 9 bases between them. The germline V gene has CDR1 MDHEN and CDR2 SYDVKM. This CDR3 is CASSFRGGAKNIQYF. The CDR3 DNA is TGTGCCAGCAGTTTCAGGGGTGGAGCCAAAAACATTCAGTACTTC.

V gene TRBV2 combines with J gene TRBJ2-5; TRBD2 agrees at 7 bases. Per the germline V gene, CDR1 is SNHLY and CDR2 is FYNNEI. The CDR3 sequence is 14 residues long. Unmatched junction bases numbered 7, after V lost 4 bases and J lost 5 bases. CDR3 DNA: TGTGCCAGCAGTGTAGTCGTGGGGGGGGAGACCCAGTACTTC. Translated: CASSVVVGGETQYF.

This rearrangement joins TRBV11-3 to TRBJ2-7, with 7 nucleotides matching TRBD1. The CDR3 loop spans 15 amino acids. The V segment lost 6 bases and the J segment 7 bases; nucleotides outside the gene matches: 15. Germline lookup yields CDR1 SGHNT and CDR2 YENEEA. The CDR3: CASRVPGKGAGEQYV. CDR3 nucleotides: TGTGCCAGCAGAGTACCCGGGAAGGGGGCAGGGGAGCAGTACGTC.

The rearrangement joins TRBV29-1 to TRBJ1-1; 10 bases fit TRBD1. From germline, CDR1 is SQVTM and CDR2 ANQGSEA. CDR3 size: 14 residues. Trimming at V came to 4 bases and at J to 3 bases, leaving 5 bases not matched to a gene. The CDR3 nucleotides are TGCAGCGTTGTGAGGACAGGGGGGCACACTGAAGCTTTCTTT. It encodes CSVVRTGGHTEAFF.

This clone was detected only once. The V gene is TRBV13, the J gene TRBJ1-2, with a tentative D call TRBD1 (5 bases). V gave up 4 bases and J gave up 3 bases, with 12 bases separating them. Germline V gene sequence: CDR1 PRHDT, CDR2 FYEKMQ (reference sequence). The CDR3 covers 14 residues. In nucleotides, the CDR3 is TGTGCCAGCAGCTCCGGAGACAGATACTATGGCTACACCTTC. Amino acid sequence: CASSSGDRYYGYTF. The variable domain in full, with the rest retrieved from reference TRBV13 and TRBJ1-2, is AAGVIQSPRHLIKEKRETATLKCYPIPRHDTVYWYQQGPGQDPQFLISFYEKMQSDKGSIPDRFSAQQFSDYHSELNMSSLELGDSALYFCASSSGDRYYGYTFGSGTRLTVV.

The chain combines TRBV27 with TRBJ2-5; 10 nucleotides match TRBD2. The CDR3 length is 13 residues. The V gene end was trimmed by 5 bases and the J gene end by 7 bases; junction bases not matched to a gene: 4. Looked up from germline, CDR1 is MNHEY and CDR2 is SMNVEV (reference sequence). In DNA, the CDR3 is TGTGCCAGCAGTCCTAGCGGGAGCCGGACCCAGTACTTC. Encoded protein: CASSPSGSRTQYF.

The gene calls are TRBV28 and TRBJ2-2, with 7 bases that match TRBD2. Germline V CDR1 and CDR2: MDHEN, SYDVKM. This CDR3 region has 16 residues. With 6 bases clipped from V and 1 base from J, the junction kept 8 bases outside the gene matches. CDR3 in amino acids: CASRIFGLGNTGELFF. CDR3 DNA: TGTGCCAGCAGAATTTTTGGACTAGGGAACACCGGGGAGCTGTTTTTT.

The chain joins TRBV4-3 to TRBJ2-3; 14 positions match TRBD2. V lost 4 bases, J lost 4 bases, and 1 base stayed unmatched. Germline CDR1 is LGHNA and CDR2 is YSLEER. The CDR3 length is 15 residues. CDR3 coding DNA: TGCGCCAGCAGCCGGACTAGCGGGGGGCCAGATACGCAGTATTTT. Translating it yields CASSRTSGGPDTQYF.